In this sample, the clone carrying this T cell receptor (beta chain) turned up a few times. The CDR3 contains 13 residues. Germline V gene data show CDR1 as MNHEY and CDR2 as SMNVEV (reference sequence). V dropped 3 bases and J dropped 6 bases, with 11 bases sitting between them. MiXCR, run by TCRdb on the 5' RACE reads, gives a single entry per CDR3 protein. The data contain around 160,000 distinct CDR3 sequences, more than 9% of them seen just once; the ten biggest clones take up approximately 4%. This entry comes from a study of T-cell memory formation after mild COVID-19. This sequence was found in a man between 18 and 29 years old who had mild COVID-19 (a few samples of this study predate the infection). Cell type and time point are not known. This chain connects TRBV27 to TRBJ2-5, with D uncertain. The source material was PBMCs or a T cell subset sorted from them (not recorded which). CDR3 amino acids: CASSFNLAKTQYF. DNA of the CDR3: TGTGCCAGCAGTTTTAACTTGGCGAAGACCCAGTACTTC.